This T cell receptor beta chain was captured by sequencing in a study of regulatory T cells in long-lasting Graves disease. Study observations and caveats: Gene preferences differed: TRBV28, TRBJ1-2, TRBJ2-5 in persistent cases. Compared with new cases, persistent Graves' patients showed reduced TCR diversity.

This clonotype showed up many times. Its antigen is not identified. Building the TCR beta libraries relied on iRepertoire HTBI primers, and CDR3 regions underwent Arm-PCR. TCRdb redid the calling of the multiplex PCR reads with MiXCR, one entry per CDR3 protein. Altogether fewer than 600,000 distinct CDR3 sequences are present, about 20% being singletons, with the ten largest covering around 13%. Per germline, CDR1 GTSNPN and CDR2 SVGIG (reference sequence). The CDR3 runs to 13 residues. Trimming cost V 4 bases and J 9 bases, with 18 bases left between them. Time point indicated: persistent/refractory GD, antithyroid drugs over 5 years with positive TRAb. RNA extracted from PBMCs served as the sequencing template.

This chain uses TRBV30 with TRBJ2-5; tentative D call: TRBD2 (5 bases). The source was peripheral blood mononuclear cells (PBMCs), collected when the disease was refractory, from a patient treated with antithyroid drugs. The TCR was taken from a female donor with Graves disease. CDR3 sequence (DNA): TGTGCCTGGAATTTAGGTGACAACGGGGCCCAGTACTTC. Translating gives CAWNLGDNGAQYF.